This is a list of T cell receptor beta chains from one sample in a study of graft-versus-host responses after intestinal transplantation. Clones were read by immunoSEQ multiplex PCR, and TCRdb kept only the in-frame ones, dropping some. The top ten clones hold 2.7% of a sample with roughly 62,000 clones, 90% to 95% of them seen once. This material consisted of PBMCs, taken about 120 days after intestinal transplantation. These receptors were obtained from a human patient who received an intestinal transplant, so some T cells may come from the graft donor. The CDR3 runs from the conserved cysteine through the conserved F or W. The order of the fields is V gene, J gene, CDR3 length, CDR3 protein.

v_gene: TRBV6-4; j_gene: TRBJ2-1; len: 14; CDR3aa: CASSDLRTGNEQFF
v_gene: TRBV27; j_gene: TRBJ1-3; len: 14; CDR3aa: CASSPYSSGNTIYF
v_gene: TRBV19; j_gene: TRBJ2-2; len: 15; CDR3aa: CASGLWAAGTGELFF
v_gene: TRBV27; j_gene: TRBJ1-2; len: 13; CDR3aa: CAGSPRGAYGYTF
v_gene: TRBV11-2; j_gene: TRBJ1-5; len: 15; CDR3aa: CASSLGIASNQPQHF
v_gene: TRBV7-9; j_gene: TRBJ1-1; len: 14; CDR3aa: CASSPGPENTEAFF
v_gene: TRBV4-1; j_gene: TRBJ2-1; len: 16; CDR3aa: CASSPPGGGIYNEQFF
v_gene: TRBV7-2; j_gene: TRBJ2-5; len: 16; CDR3aa: CASSRPSGGRQETQYF
v_gene: TRBV27; j_gene: TRBJ1-5; len: 15; CDR3aa: CASSPIRGSNQPQHF
v_gene: TRBV6-1; j_gene: TRBJ2-1; len: 15; CDR3aa: CASSDGDRAYNEQFF
v_gene: TRBV9; j_gene: TRBJ1-1; len: 14; CDR3aa: CASSPAGPYTEAFF
v_gene: TRBV5-1; j_gene: TRBJ1-2; len: 13; CDR3aa: CASSFEILYGYTF
v_gene: TRBV11-2; j_gene: TRBJ1-6; len: 12; CDR3aa: CASSLGGAPLHF
v_gene: TRBV5-4; j_gene: TRBJ2-1; len: 13; CDR3aa: CASSPRGYNEQFF
v_gene: TRBV29-1; j_gene: TRBJ2-1; len: 15; CDR3aa: CSVEDPGGSYNEQFF
v_gene: TRBV2; j_gene: TRBJ2-3; len: 16; CDR3aa: CASSEYGGGSTDTQYF
v_gene: TRBV19; j_gene: TRBJ2-6; len: 17; CDR3aa: CASSKPADRAGANVLTF
v_gene: TRBV14; j_gene: TRBJ2-7; len: 14; CDR3aa: CASSQDARTYEQYF
v_gene: TRBV7-9; j_gene: TRBJ2-7; len: 14; CDR3aa: CASSVTTGPHEQYF
v_gene: TRBV27; j_gene: TRBJ1-4; len: 16; CDR3aa: CASSSHPYGTNEKLFF
v_gene: TRBV5-1; j_gene: TRBJ2-5; len: 15; CDR3aa: CASSLEGDRVETQYF
v_gene: TRBV28; j_gene: TRBJ2-5; len: 16; CDR3aa: CASSPPGTAIQETQYF
v_gene: TRBV27; j_gene: TRBJ2-7; len: 14; CDR3aa: CASSSGLAINEQYF
v_gene: TRBV7-6; j_gene: TRBJ2-3; len: 16; CDR3aa: CASSLGELIGTDTQYF
v_gene: TRBV18; j_gene: TRBJ2-5; len: 15; CDR3aa: CASSRGLAGEETQYF
v_gene: TRBV7-9; j_gene: TRBJ2-3; len: 15; CDR3aa: CASSSGTGGVDTQYF
v_gene: TRBV27; j_gene: TRBJ2-1; len: 15; CDR3aa: CASSLSAAGYNEQFF
v_gene: TRBV4-1; j_gene: TRBJ2-1; len: 17; CDR3aa: CASSHQSGTLSYNEQFF
v_gene: TRBV6-6; j_gene: TRBJ1-2; len: 15; CDR3aa: CASSSYPTGSYGYTF
v_gene: TRBV4-1; j_gene: TRBJ2-7; len: 15; CDR3aa: CASGLEDRVAYEQYF
v_gene: TRBV25-1; j_gene: TRBJ2-7; len: 18; CDR3aa: CANLIQSSLGTGAREQYF
v_gene: TRBV18; j_gene: TRBJ1-5; len: 14; CDR3aa: CASSPVGGNQPQHF
v_gene: TRBV27; j_gene: TRBJ1-6; len: 18; CDR3aa: CASSRSIPGETYNSPLHF
v_gene: TRBV6-1; j_gene: TRBJ2-4; len: 15; CDR3aa: CASRSGLAGENIQYF
v_gene: TRBV10-3; j_gene: TRBJ2-3; len: 13; CDR3aa: CAISDGLTDTQYF
v_gene: TRBV7-2; j_gene: TRBJ1-2; len: 13; CDR3aa: CASSLGTDYGYTF
v_gene: TRBV5-1; j_gene: TRBJ2-2; len: 16; CDR3aa: CASSLELATNTGELFF
v_gene: TRBV29-1; j_gene: TRBJ2-7; len: 12; CDR3aa: CSGGQGTYEQYF
v_gene: TRBV25-1; j_gene: TRBJ1-2; len: 17; CDR3aa: CASSEWVRGFSNYGYTF
v_gene: TRBV19; j_gene: TRBJ2-1; len: 16; CDR3aa: CASSIEGESSYNEQFF